This T cell receptor (beta chain) was retrieved from a study of blood T cell repertoires in COVID-19. Study at large: T cells, B-cell-depleted T cells, or PBMCs supplied cDNA or gDNA.

Under the authors' procedure: Amplification of reference gene primers was used by the study to estimate nucleated cell counts. Assay used: immunoSEQ multiplex PCR; TCRdb lists only in-frame clones, some missing. Clone size and the V and J calls come from that table; the DNA yielded D and trimming. The sample carries approximately 29,000 clones, 85% to 95% recorded once. The sample taken for sequencing was peripheral blood. The receptor was isolated from a woman in her 70s with COVID-19, enrolled during active disease.

This CDR3 is CSASILADQFF. The DNA of the CDR3 is TGCAGTGCTAGTATACTAGCGGATCAGTTCTTC. This chain connects TRBV20-1 to TRBJ2-1, with TRBD2 matching over 8 bases. Per germline, CDR1 DFQATT and CDR2 SNEGSKA (reference sequence). This CDR3 region has 11 residues. After removal of 3 bases from V and 13 bases from J, the junction contained 5 bases not matched to a gene.